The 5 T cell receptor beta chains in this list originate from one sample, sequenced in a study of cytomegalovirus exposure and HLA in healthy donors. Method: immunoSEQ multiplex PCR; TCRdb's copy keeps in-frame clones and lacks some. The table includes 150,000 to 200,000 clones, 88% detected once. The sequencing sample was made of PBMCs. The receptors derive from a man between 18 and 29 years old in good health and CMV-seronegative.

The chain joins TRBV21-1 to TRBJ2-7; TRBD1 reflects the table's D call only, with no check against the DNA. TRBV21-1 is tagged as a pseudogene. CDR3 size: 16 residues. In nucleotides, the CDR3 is TGTGCCAGCAGCAAAGGTCCCCGGGACAGTTCTAACGAGCAGTACGTC. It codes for CASSKGPRDSSNEQYV.

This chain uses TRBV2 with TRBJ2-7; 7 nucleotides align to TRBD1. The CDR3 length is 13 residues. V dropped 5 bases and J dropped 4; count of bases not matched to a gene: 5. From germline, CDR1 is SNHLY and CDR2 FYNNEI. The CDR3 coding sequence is TGTGCCAGCAGTTTAAGACAGGGATACGAGCAGTACTTC. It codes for CASSLRQGYEQYF.

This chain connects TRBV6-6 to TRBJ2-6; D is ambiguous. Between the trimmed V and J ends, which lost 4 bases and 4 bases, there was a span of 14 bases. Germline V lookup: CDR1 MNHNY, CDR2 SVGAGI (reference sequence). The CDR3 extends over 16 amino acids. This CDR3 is CASSSPVLAGANVLTF. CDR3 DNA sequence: TGTGCCAGCAGTTCCCCGGTCTTAGCCGGGGCCAACGTCCTGACTTTC.

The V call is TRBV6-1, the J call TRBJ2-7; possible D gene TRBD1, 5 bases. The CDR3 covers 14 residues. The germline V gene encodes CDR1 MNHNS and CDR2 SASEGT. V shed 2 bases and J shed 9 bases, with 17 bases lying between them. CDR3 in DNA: TGTGCCAGCAGTGAAAGGGGTGACAGCCCTCGGCAGTACGTC. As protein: CASSERGDSPRQYV.

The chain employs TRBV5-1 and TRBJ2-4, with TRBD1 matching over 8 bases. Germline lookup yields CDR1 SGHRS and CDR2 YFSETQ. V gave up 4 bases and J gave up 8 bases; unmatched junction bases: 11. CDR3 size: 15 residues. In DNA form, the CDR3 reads TGCGCCAGCAGCGGAGGCGACAGGGGTTTCGACATTCAGTACTTC. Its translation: CASSGGDRGFDIQYF.